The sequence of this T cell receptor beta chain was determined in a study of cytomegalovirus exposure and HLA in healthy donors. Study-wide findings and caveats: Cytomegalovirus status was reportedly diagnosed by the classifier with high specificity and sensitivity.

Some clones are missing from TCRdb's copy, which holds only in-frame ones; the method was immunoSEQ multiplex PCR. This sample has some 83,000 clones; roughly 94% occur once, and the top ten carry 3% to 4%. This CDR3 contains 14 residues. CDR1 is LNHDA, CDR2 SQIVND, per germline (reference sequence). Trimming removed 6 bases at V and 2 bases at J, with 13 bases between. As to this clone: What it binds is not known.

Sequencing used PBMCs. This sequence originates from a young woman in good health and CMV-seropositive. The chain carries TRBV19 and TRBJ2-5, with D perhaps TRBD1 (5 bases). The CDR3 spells CASSPTGPQETQYF. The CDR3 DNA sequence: TGTGCCAGTAGCCCTACAGGTCCGCAAGAGACCCAGTACTTC. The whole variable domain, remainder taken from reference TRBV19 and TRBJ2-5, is DGGITQSPKYLFRKEGQNVTLSCEQNLNHDAMYWYRQDPGQGLRLIYYSQIVNDFQKGDIAEGYSVSREKKESFPLTVTSAQKNPTAFYLCASSPTGPQETQYFGPGTRLLVL.